The text below deals with one T cell receptor (beta chain). What it binds is not known. Researchers grouped second doses given at about 4 or about 12 weeks into one pool. This CDR3 has 15 residues. In germline, CDR1 is PRHDT, CDR2 FYEKMQ (reference sequence). V gave up 4 bases and J gave up 7 bases; unmatched junction bases: 6. These data originate in a study of T cell responses to AZD1222 COVID-19 vaccine. Broader study findings: Increased Spike-specific TCR breadth and depth were observed after two AZD1222 doses. Epitopes outside B.1.351 and B.1.1.7 mutated regions reportedly drew nearly half of spike TCRs.

Assay used: immunoSEQ multiplex PCR; TCRdb lists only in-frame clones, some missing. Of 160,000 or so clones listed, around 86% are singletons. The sequence came from an adult who received the AZD1222 COVID-19 vaccine. The chain uses TRBV13 and TRBJ2-2, with TRBD1 matching 10 bases. The starting material was peripheral blood, obtained 28 days after the second AZD1222 dose. The CDR3 region is CASSYYGTGVGELFF. As DNA, the CDR3 is TGTGCCAGCAGCTACTACGGGACAGGGGTCGGGGAGCTGTTTTTT.